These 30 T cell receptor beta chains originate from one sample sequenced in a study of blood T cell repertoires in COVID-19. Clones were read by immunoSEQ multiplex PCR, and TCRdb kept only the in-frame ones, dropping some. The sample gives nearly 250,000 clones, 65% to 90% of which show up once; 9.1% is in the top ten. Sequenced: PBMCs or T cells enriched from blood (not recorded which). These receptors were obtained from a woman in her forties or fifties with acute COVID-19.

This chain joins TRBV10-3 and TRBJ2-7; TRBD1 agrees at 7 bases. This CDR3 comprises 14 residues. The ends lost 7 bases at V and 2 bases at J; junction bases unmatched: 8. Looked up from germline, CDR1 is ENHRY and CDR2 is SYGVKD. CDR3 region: CAITGQANTYEQYF. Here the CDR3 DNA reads TGTGCCATCACCGGACAGGCAAATACCTACGAGCAGTACTTC.

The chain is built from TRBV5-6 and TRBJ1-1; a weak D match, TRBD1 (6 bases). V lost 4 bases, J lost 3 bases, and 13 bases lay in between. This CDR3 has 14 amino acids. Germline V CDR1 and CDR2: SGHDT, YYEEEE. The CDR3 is CASSHRATYTEAFF. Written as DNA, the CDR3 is TGTGCCAGCAGCCACAGGGCAACTTACACTGAAGCTTTCTTT.

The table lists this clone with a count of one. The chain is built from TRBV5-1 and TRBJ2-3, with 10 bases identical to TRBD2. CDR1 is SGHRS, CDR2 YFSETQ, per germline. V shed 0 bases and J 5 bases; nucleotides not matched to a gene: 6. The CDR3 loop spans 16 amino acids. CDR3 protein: CASSLAASGGGDTQYF. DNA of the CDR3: TGCGCCAGCAGCTTGGCGGCTAGCGGGGGTGGAGATACGCAGTATTTT. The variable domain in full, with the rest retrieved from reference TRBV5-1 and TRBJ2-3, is KAGVTQTPRYLIKTRGQQVTLSCSPISGHRSVSWYQQTPGQGLQFLFEYFSETQRNKGNFPGRFSGRQFSNSRSEMNVSTLELGDSALYLCASSLAASGGGDTQYFGPGTRLTVL.

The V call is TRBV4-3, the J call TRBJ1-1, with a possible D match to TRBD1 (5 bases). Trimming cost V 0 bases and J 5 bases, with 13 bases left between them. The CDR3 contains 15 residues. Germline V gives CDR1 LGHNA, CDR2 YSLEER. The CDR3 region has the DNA TGCGCCAGCAGCCAAGATGGGGGGGTCGGTACTGAAGCTTTCTTT. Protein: CASSQDGGVGTEAFF.

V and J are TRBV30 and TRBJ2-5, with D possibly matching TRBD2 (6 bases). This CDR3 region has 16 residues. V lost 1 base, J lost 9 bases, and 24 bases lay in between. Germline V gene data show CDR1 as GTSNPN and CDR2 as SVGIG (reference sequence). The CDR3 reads CAWSGSGGATGWAQYF. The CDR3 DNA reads TGTGCCTGGAGTGGATCGGGCGGGGCGACCGGGTGGGCCCAGTACTTC.

CDR3 region: CASSYSSNYGYTF. CDR3 sequence (DNA): TGTGCCAGCAGTTACTCCAGTAACTATGGCTACACCTTC. The rearrangement uses TRBV6-5 and TRBJ1-2; no clear D. Trimming pared 0 bases from V and 1 base from J, leaving 3 bases between. Germline V gene sequence: CDR1 MNHEY, CDR2 SVGAGI. This CDR3 contains 13 residues.

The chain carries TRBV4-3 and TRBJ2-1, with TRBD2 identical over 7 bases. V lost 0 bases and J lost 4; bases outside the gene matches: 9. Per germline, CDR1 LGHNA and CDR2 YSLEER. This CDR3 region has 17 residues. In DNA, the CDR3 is TGCGCCAGCAGCCAAGATTCCCCCAGCGGGGAGTACAATGAGCAGTTCTTC. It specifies CASSQDSPSGEYNEQFF.

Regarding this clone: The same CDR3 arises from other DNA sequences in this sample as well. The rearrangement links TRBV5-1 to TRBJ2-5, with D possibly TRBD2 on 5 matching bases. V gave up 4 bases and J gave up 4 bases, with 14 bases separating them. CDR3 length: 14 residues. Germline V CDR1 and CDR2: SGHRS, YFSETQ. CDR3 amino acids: CASSLSLAGETQYF. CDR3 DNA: TGCGCCAGCAGCCTCTCTCTAGCAGGAGAGACCCAGTACTTC.

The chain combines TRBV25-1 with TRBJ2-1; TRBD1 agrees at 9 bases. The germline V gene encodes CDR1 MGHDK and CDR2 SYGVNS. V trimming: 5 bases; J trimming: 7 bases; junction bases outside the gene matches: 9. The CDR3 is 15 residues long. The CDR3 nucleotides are TGTGCCAGCAGTAGGTGGGCGGACAGGGGTAATGAGCAGTTCTTC. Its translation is CASSRWADRGNEQFF.

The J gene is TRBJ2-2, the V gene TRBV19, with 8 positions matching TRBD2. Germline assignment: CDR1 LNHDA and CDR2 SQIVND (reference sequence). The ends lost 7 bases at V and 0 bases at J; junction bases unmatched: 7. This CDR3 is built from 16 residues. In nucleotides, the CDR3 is TGTGCCAGTACAAAAACGGGGGGGCCGAACACCGGGGAGCTGTTTTTT. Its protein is CASTKTGGPNTGELFF.

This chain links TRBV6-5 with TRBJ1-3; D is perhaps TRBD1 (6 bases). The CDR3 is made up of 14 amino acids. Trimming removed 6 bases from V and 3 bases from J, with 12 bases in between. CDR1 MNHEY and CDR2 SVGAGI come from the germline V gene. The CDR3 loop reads CASRSRGFGNTIYF. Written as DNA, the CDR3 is TGTGCCAGCAGATCCAGGGGATTTGGAAACACCATATATTTT.

For the CDR3, the DNA is TGTGCCAGCAGTTCCCGACAGGGCGTGAATTCACCCCTCCACTTT. As protein: CASSSRQGVNSPLHF. The chain joins TRBV28 to TRBJ1-6; 7 nucleotides match TRBD1. The V gene's germline CDR1 is MDHEN and CDR2 SYDVKM. The CDR3 contains 15 residues. The V and J ends lost 4 bases and 7 bases, in that order; junction bases with no gene match: 7. The variable domain in full, with the rest retrieved from reference TRBV28 and TRBJ1-6, is DVKVTQSSRYLVKRTGEKVFLECVQDMDHENMFWYRQDPGLGLRLIYFSYDVKMKEKGDIPEGYSVSREKKERFSLILESASTNQTSMYLCASSSRQGVNSPLHFGNGTRLTVT.

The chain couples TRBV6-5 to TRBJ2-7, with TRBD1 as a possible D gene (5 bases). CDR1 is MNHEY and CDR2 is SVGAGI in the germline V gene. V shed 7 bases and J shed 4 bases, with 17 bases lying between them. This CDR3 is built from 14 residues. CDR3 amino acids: CASTQTGALYEQYF. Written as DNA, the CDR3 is TGTGCCAGCACCCAAACAGGAGCCCTATACGAGCAGTACTTC.

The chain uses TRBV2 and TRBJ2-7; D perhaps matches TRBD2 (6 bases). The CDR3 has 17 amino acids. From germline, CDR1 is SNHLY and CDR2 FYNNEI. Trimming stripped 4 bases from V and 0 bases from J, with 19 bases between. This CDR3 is CASSVIGGVLSSYEQYF. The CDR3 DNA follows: TGTGCCAGCAGTGTGATAGGAGGGGTATTAAGCTCCTACGAGCAGTACTTC.

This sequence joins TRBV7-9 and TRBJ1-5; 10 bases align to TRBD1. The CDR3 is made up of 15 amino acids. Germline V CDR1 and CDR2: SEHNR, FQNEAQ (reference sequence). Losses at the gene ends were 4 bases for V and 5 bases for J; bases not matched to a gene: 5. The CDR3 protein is CASSSRTGGDQPQHF. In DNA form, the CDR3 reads TGTGCCAGCAGCTCCCGGACAGGGGGGGATCAGCCCCAGCATTTT.

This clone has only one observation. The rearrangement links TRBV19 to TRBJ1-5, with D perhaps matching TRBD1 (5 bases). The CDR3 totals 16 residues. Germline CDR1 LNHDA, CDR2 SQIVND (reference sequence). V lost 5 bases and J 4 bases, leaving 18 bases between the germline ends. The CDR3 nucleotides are TGTGCCAGTAGTGGGGGGTCCCCGTCTCCAAATCAGCCCCAGCATTTT. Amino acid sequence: CASSGGSPSPNQPQHF.

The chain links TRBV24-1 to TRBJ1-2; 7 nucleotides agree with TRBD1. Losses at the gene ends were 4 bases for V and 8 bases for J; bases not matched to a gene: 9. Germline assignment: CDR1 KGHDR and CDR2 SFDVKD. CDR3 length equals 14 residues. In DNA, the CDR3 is TGTGCCACCAGTGACCGGGACAGCCGACGCGGCTACACCTTC. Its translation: CATSDRDSRRGYTF.

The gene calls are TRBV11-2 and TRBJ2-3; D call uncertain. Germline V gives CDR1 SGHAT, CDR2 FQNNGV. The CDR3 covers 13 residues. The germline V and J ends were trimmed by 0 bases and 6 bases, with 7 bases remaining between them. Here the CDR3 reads CASSLDRLDTQYF. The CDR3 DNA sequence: TGTGCCAGCAGCTTAGATCGGTTGGATACGCAGTATTTT.

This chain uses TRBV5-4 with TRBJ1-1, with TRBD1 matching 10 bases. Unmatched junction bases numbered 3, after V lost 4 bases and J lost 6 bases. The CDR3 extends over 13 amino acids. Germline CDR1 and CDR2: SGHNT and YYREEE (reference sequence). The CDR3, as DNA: TGTGCCAGCAGCCCGGACAGGGGGGCTGAAGCTTTCTTT. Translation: CASSPDRGAEAFF.

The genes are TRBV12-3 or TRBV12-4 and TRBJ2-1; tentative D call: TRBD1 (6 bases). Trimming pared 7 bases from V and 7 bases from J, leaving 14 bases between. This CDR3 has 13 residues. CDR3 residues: CASTPRDRNEQFF. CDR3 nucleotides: TGTGCCAGCACCCCCCGTGACAGGAATGAGCAGTTCTTC.

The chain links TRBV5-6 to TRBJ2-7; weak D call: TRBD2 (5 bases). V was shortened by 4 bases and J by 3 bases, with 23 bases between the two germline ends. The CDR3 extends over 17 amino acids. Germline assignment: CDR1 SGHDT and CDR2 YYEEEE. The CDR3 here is CASSLFGETTKFYEQYF. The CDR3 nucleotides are TGTGCCAGCAGCCTCTTTGGTGAGACGACTAAATTCTACGAGCAGTACTTC.

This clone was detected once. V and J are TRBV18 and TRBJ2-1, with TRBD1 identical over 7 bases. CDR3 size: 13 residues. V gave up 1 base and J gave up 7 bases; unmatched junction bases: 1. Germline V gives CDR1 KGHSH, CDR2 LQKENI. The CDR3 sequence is CASSPQGANEQFF. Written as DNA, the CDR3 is TGTGCCAGCTCACCACAGGGGGCGAATGAGCAGTTCTTC.

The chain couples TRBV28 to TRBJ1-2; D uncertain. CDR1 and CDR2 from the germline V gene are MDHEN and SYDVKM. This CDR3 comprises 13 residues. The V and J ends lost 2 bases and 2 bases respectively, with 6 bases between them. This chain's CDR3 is CASSLTTNYGYTF. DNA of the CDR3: TGTGCCAGCAGTTTAACCACAAACTATGGCTACACCTTC.

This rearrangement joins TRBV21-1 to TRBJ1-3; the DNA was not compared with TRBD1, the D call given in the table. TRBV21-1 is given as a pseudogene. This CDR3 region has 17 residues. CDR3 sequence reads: CASIQGQSHTSGNTIYF. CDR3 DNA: TGTGCCAGCATCCAGGGACAGTCCCATACCTCTGGAAACACCATATATTTT.

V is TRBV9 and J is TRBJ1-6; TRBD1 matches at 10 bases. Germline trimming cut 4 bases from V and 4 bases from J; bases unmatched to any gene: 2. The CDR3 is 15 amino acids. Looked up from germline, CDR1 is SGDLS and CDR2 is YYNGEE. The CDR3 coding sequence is TGTGCCAGCAGCACGGGACAGGGGTATAATTCACCCCTCCACTTT. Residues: CASSTGQGYNSPLHF.

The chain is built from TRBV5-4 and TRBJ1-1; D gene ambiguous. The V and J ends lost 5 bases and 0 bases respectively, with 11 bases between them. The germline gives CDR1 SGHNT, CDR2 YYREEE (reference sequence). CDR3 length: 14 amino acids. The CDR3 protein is CASRIQQMNTEAFF. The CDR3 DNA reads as TGTGCCAGCAGGATCCAACAGATGAACACTGAAGCTTTCTTT.

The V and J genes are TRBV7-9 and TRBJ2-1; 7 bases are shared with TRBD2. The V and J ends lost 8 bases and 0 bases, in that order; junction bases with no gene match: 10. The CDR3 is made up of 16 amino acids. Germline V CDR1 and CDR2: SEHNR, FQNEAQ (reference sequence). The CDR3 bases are TGTGCCAGCCGGGATAGCGGGCCAAGCTCCTACAATGAGCAGTTCTTC. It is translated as CASRDSGPSSYNEQFF. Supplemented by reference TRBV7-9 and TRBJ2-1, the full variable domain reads DTGVSQNPRHKITKRGQNVTFRCDPISEHNRLYWYRQTLGQGPEFLTYFQNEAQLEKSRLLSDRFSAERPKGSFSTLEIQRTEQGDSAMYLCASRDSGPSSYNEQFFGPGTRLTVL.

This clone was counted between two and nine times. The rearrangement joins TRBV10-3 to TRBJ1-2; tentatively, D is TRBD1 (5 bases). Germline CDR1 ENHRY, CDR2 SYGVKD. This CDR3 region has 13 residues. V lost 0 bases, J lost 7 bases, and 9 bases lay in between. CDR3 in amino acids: CAISESTGVGYTF. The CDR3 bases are TGTGCCATCAGTGAGTCGACGGGGGTTGGCTACACCTTC.

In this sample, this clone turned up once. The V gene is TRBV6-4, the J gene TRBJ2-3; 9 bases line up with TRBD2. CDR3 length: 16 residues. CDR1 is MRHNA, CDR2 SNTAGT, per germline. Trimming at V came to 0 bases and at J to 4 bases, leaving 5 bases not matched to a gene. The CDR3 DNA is TGTGCCAGCAGTGACTCAGGAGCGGGGGGTGCAGATACGCAGTATTTT. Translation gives CASSDSGAGGADTQYF.

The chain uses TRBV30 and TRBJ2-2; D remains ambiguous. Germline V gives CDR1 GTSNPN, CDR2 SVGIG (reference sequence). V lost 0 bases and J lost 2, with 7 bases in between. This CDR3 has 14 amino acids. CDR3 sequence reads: CAWSVSLNTGELFF. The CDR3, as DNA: TGTGCCTGGAGTGTATCCCTTAACACCGGGGAGCTGTTTTTT. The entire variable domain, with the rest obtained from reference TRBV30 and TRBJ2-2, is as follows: SQTIHQWPATLVQPVGSPLSLECTVEGTSNPNLYWYRQAAGRGLQLLFYSVGIGQISSEVPQNLSASRPQDRQFILSSKKLLLSDSGFYLCAWSVSLNTGELFFGEGSRLTVL.